These T cell receptor beta chains were read from a single sample in a study of cytomegalovirus exposure and HLA in healthy donors. Data came from immunoSEQ multiplex PCR; TCRdb stores just in-frame clones and leaves some out. The data contain 100,000 to 150,000 clones, approximately 81% of them singletons. What was sequenced was PBMCs. These receptor sequences come from a man younger than 30 in good health and CMV-seropositive. Each CDR3 is given with its conserved first and last residue. D genes are given only for firm matches. Only some rows state a clone size, as once, few, many or a class for expanded clones.

>TRBV2|.|TRBJ2-3|.
TGTGCCAGCAGCCCGGACTATTACACAGATACGCAGTATTTT
CASSPDYYTDTQYF
>TRBV18|.|TRBJ2-2|TRBD1
TGTGCCAGCTCACCACAACAGGGGGCTGACACCGGGGAGCTGTTTTTT
CASSPQQGADTGELFF
>TRBV6-1|.|TRBJ1-1|.
TGTGCCGAAGGGGCAACGAACACTGAAGCTTTCTTT
CAEGATNTEAFF
>TRBV9|few|TRBJ1-1|.
TGTGCCAGCAGCGTAGCCGCAAGCAACACTGAAGCTTTCTTT
CASSVAASNTEAFF
>TRBV13|.|TRBJ2-3|TRBD2
TGTGCCAGCAGCCTGACTAGCGCTCGCACAGATACGCAGTATTTT
CASSLTSARTDTQYF
>TRBV11-2|.|TRBJ2-5|TRBD1
TGTGCCAGCAGCTTAGTAGGGGGCGAGACCCAGTACTTC
CASSLVGGETQYF
>TRBV29-1|few|TRBJ1-1|TRBD1
TGCAGCGTGCGACAGGGGGACACTGAAGCTTTCTTT
CSVRQGDTEAFF
>TRBV19|.|TRBJ1-2|.
TGTGCCACCTGGGGGGATGGCTACACCTTC
CATWGDGYTF
>TRBV6-1|.|TRBJ1-2|TRBD1
TGTGCCAGCAGGGCAGGGGGGCTAGCTAACTATGGCTACACCTTC
CASRAGGLANYGYTF
>TRBV5-1|.|TRBJ1-5|.
TGCGCCAGCAGCCCCCAGGGCAGGGATCAGCCCCAGCATTTT
CASSPQGRDQPQHF
>TRBV6-6|.|TRBJ1-1|.
TGTGCCAGCAGTTCCGACAGTGAAGCTTTCTTT
CASSSDSEAFF
>TRBV30|few|TRBJ2-4|TRBD2
TGTGCCTGGAGTGTACTGTGGGCTAGCGGGAGGTCCCGATCGTTGTTTGACAAAAACATTCAGTACTTC
CAWSVLWASGRSRSLFDKNIQYF
>TRBV7-8|.|TRBJ2-7|.
TGTGCCAGCAGCTTAGCGGCAGGACTAAGCTCCTACGAGCAGTACTTC
CASSLAAGLSSYEQYF
>TRBV6-7|.|TRBJ1-6|TRBD1
TGTGCCAGCAGACCGGGACAGGGGTTTAGCTCCTATAATTCACCCCTCCACTTT
CASRPGQGFSSYNSPLHF
>TRBV29-1|.|TRBJ1-1|.
TGCAGCGTTGAGGTTTCGGGGGGCACTGAAGCTTTCTTT
CSVEVSGGTEAFF
>TRBV27|.|TRBJ2-1|TRBD2
TGTGCCAGCGGTAGTAGTTCGGGACTAGCGGGAGTTACGGGTAAGCAGTTCTTC
CASGSSSGLAGVTGKQFF
>TRBV7-2|.|TRBJ2-4|.
TGTGCCAGCAGCCCCCCGGGAGAGACAAAAAACATTCAGTACTTC
CASSPPGETKNIQYF
>TRBV9|few|TRBJ1-2|.
TGTGCCAGTACGACAGGATCGGATGGCTACACCTTC
CASTTGSDGYTF
>TRBV2|.|TRBJ2-3|TRBD2
TGTGCCAGCAGTCGACTAGCGGACACAGATACGCAGTATTTT
CASSRLADTDTQYF
>TRBV20-1|.|TRBJ2-5|.
TGCAGTGCTAGCGTGAGGGAGGAGGAGTACTTC
CSASVREEEYF
>TRBV5-1|once|TRBJ2-1|TRBD2
TGCGCCAGCCGGACTGGCATAGCGGGGGACAATGAGCAGTTCTTC
CASRTGIAGDNEQFF
>TRBV4-3|.|TRBJ2-4|.
TGCGCCAGCAGCCAATCGTTTTCGGGGGACAAAAACATTCAGTACTTC
CASSQSFSGDKNIQYF
>TRBV10-2|.|TRBJ2-1|.
TGCGCCAGCAGTGACCCCCGAAAGCCCTCCTACAATGAGCAGTTCTTC
CASSDPRKPSYNEQFF
>TRBV19|few|TRBJ1-1|.
TGTGCCAGTAGTATTTCTGGGCAGGGGAACACTGAAGCTTTCTTT
CASSISGQGNTEAFF
>TRBV30|.|TRBJ1-2|.
TGTGCCTGGAGTGTACAGAGACAGAGTGGCTACACCTTC
CAWSVQRQSGYTF
>TRBV19|.|TRBJ1-4|.
TGTGCCAGTAGCAAAAACAGGGTCGGTATCGAAAAACTGTTTTTT
CASSKNRVGIEKLFF